This entry lists 21 T cell receptor beta chains sequenced from one sample in a study of spatial heterogeneity in lung cancer. The time point denotes: sample taken at primary tumor resection. Study outcomes and limitations: Counts of expanded alpha and beta TCRs within tumors tracked the tumor nonsynonymous mutation count.

TCRdb re-analysed the 5' RACE reads in MiXCR, keeping a single row per CDR3 protein. The table has fewer than 4,000 distinct CDR3 sequences, approximately 9.8% seen once. Antigens for these TCRs are unknown. Here the sequenced sample was lung tumor tissue, taken at surgery. These receptors were collected from a male donor with early-stage non-small cell lung cancer.

By share, this clonotype counts as medium-sized. The library was prepared for alpha chains; this beta chain is a stray read, so its frequency means little. V usage is TRBV7-2 and J usage is TRBJ2-1; 13 bases agree with TRBD2. This CDR3 is 17 amino acids long. J gave up 8 bases and V 1 base, and 8 bases lay outside the gene matches. The germline V gene has CDR1 SGHTA and CDR2 FQGNSA. The DNA of the CDR3 is TGTGCCAGCAGCTTAGAAACGGGACTAGCGGGAAGGGATGAGCAGTTCTTC. Translating it yields CASSLETGLAGRDEQFF.

Relative to its sample, this clonotype is medium-sized. This beta chain is off target for a library built for alpha chains, so its abundance means little. The V gene is TRBV15, the J gene TRBJ2-7, with 8 nucleotides matching TRBD1. The germline gives CDR1 LNHNV, CDR2 YYDKDF (reference sequence). The CDR3 extends over 14 amino acids. Losses at the gene ends were 1 base for V and 7 bases for J; bases not matched to a gene: 6. The CDR3 loop reads CATSRGQGAREQYF. The CDR3 nucleotides read TGTGCCACCAGCAGAGGTCAGGGGGCCCGGGAGCAGTACTTC.

This clonotype counts as medium-sized (0.01 to 0.1%). The library was built for alpha chains, so this beta chain is an off-target read and its size means little. The CDR3 loop is CASRTGAAGANVLTF. The CDR3 nucleotides read TGTGCCAGTCGCACGGGGGCAGCTGGGGCCAACGTCCTGACTTTC. The chain couples TRBV19 to TRBJ2-6; D tentatively reads TRBD1 or TRBD2 (6 bases each). Looked up from germline, CDR1 is LNHDA and CDR2 is SQIVND (reference sequence). The CDR3 sequence is 15 residues long. Trimming removed 8 bases at V and 2 bases at J, with 13 bases between. The variable domain in full, with the rest retrieved from reference TRBV19 and TRBJ2-6, is DGGITQSPKYLFRKEGQNVTLSCEQNLNHDAMYWYRQDPGQGLRLIYYSQIVNDFQKGDIAEGYSVSREKKESFPLTVTSAQKNPTAFYLCASRTGAAGANVLTFGAGSRLTVL.

This clonotype is medium-sized. This beta chain lies outside the target of a library built for alpha chains; its clone size means little. The rearrangement links TRBV11-2 to TRBJ1-1; D is unresolved. CDR3 length equals 13 residues. Trimming took 1 base from V and 1 from J, leaving 4 bases between them. The germline CDR1 and CDR2 sequences are SGHAT and FQNNGV. The CDR3 region is CASSLGSNTEAFF. CDR3 nucleotides: TGTGCCAGCAGCTTAGGATCGAACACTGAAGCTTTCTTT. The full variable domain, its missing parts supplied by reference TRBV11-2 and TRBJ1-1, is EAGVAQSPRYKIIEKRQSVAFWCNPISGHATLYWYQQILGQGPKLLIQFQNNGVVDDSQLPKDRFSAERLKGVDSTLKIQPAKLEDSAVYLCASSLGSNTEAFFGQGTRLTVV.

This clonotype appeared many times. The library was built for alpha chains, so this beta chain is an off-target read and its size means little. The rearrangement links TRBV7-6 to TRBJ2-5; 9 bases are shared with TRBD1. Germline V gives CDR1 SGHVS, CDR2 FNYEAQ. V shed 0 bases and J 7 bases; nucleotides not matched to a gene: 9. The CDR3 sequence is 16 residues long. This CDR3 is CASSLATPTGGGTQYF. CDR3 nucleotides: TGTGCCAGCAGCTTAGCTACCCCGACAGGGGGAGGGACCCAGTACTTC.

Of note for this clonotype: This beta chain turned up in a library designed for alpha chains; as an off-target read, its abundance says little. The V gene is TRBV6-2 or TRBV6-3, the J gene TRBJ2-3; 8 bases align to TRBD1. Losses at the gene ends were 4 bases for V and 5 bases for J; bases not matched to a gene: 5. The CDR3 runs to 14 residues. CDR1 and CDR2 (germline): MNHEY, SVGEGT. The chain's CDR3 is CASSSQGAEDTQYF. In nucleotides, the CDR3 is TGTGCCAGCAGTTCCCAGGGGGCGGAAGATACGCAGTATTTT.

This clonotype rates as medium-sized. The library was designed around alpha chains, so this beta chain is a stray read whose abundance carries little weight. This chain joins TRBV20-1 and TRBJ2-2, with D possibly being TRBD1 or TRBD2 (5 bases each). The CDR3 loop spans 13 amino acids. Germline lookup yields CDR1 DFQATT and CDR2 SNEGSKA (reference sequence). The CDR3 sequence is CAARGTGTGELFF. The CDR3 region has the DNA TGCGCGGCGAGGGGTACAGGAACCGGGGAGCTGTTTTTT.

As to this clonotype: Since the library was made to target alpha chains, this beta chain is a stray read and its abundance is not meaningful. The chain carries TRBV6-5 and TRBJ1-2; D call uncertain. This CDR3 contains 11 residues. Trimming removed 7 bases from V and 7 bases from J, with 10 bases in between. The germline V gene encodes CDR1 MNHEY and CDR2 SVGAGI. The CDR3 loop reads CASKVGSGYTF. CDR3 in DNA: TGTGCCAGCAAAGTCGGTTCTGGCTACACCTTC.

By its share, this clonotype is medium-sized. Since it is a stray read in a library aimed at alpha chains, this beta chain has a size that is not meaningful. The chain has TRBV20-1 and TRBJ1-2; the D is unclear. CDR1 DFQATT and CDR2 SNEGSKA come from the germline V gene (reference sequence). V shed 3 bases and J shed 0 bases, with 8 bases lying between them. This CDR3 is built from 13 residues. CDR3 DNA: TGCAGTGCTAGCCCAGCCTCTAACTATGGCTACACCTTC. Its protein is CSASPASNYGYTF.

Details on this clonotype: A library made for alpha chains picked up this beta chain off target, so its size means little. V is TRBV30 and J is TRBJ2-5, with D perhaps TRBD1 or TRBD2 (6 bases each). Trimming stripped 3 bases from V and 5 bases from J, with 13 bases between. The CDR3 consists of 13 residues. Germline CDR1 is GTSNPN and CDR2 is SVGIG (reference sequence). Here the CDR3 reads CAWSGGQIETQYF. DNA of the CDR3: TGTGCCTGGAGCGGGGGCCAGATCGAGACCCAGTACTTC.

This clonotype was seen a handful of times. In a library made to pick up alpha chains, this beta chain is a stray read with a size that means little. The chain uses TRBV18 and TRBJ1-2; D is ambiguous. This CDR3 comprises 13 residues. V lost 1 base, J lost 8 bases, and 11 bases lay in between. Germline CDR1 is KGHSH and CDR2 is LQKENI. This CDR3 reads CASSPQTALGYTF. In nucleotides, the CDR3 is TGTGCCAGCTCACCACAGACCGCGCTCGGCTACACCTTC. The full variable domain, in which reference TRBV18 and TRBJ1-2 provide the parts outside the CDR3, is NAGVMQNPRHLVRRRGQEARLRCSPMKGHSHVYWYRQLPEEGLKFMVYLQKENIIDESGMPKERFSAEFPKEGPSILRIQQVVRGDSAAYFCASSPQTALGYTFGSGTRLTVV.

A word on this clonotype: Within a library made for alpha chains, this beta chain is off target, and its count is uninformative. V is TRBV5-1 and J is TRBJ2-7; D is unresolved. Trimming stripped 0 bases from V and 6 bases from J, with 16 bases between. The CDR3 sequence is 15 residues long. CDR1 and CDR2 (germline): SGHRS, YFSETQ. The CDR3 bases are TGCGCCAGCAGCTTGGGGATGAAGAATCTACGCGAGCAGTACTTC. This codes for CASSLGMKNLREQYF.

By share, this clonotype ranks as medium-sized. Being off target in a library aimed at alpha chains, this beta chain has a size of little meaning. The genes are TRBV10-2 and TRBJ1-5, with D possibly TRBD1 on 5 matching bases. There are 14 residues in the CDR3. CDR1 and CDR2 from the germline V gene are WSHSY and SAAADI. The V and J ends lost 4 bases and 0 bases respectively, with 7 bases between them. The CDR3: CASSAGTSNQPQHF. Here the CDR3 DNA reads TGCGCCAGCAGTGCGGGGACTAGCAATCAGCCCCAGCATTTT.

This clonotype came up a few times. This beta chain appears as a stray read in a library generated for alpha chains; its size is not informative. The chain links TRBV27 to TRBJ2-5, with TRBD1 identical over 8 bases. V lost 6 bases to trimming and J lost 2 bases; unmatched junction nucleotides: 8. Germline V lookup: CDR1 MNHEY, CDR2 SMNVEV (reference sequence). This CDR3 contains 15 residues. Written as DNA, the CDR3 is TGTGCCAGCAGGAAAGACAGGGGTCTTCAAGAGACCCAGTACTTC. Translated, it gives CASRKDRGLQETQYF.

A note on this clonotype: This beta chain is a stray sequence in a library constructed for alpha chains; its clone size is not meaningful. The genes are TRBV24-1 and TRBJ2-7; 9 positions agree with TRBD1. Germline V gene data show CDR1 as KGHDR and CDR2 as SFDVKD. The V segment lost 6 bases and the J segment 2 bases; nucleotides outside the gene matches: 13. The CDR3 length is 17 residues. The CDR3 spells CATSCKPGTGPTYEQYF. The CDR3 region has the DNA TGTGCCACCAGTTGCAAACCCGGGACAGGGCCAACCTACGAGCAGTACTTC.

This clonotype is termed medium-sized. Because the library targeted alpha chains, this beta chain is an off-target read whose size means little. J is TRBJ2-5 and V is TRBV28; 8 bases match TRBD2. This CDR3 has 13 residues. Per the germline V gene, CDR1 is MDHEN and CDR2 is SYDVKM. With 7 bases clipped from V and 4 bases from J, the junction kept 5 bases outside the gene matches. The CDR3 DNA is TGTGCCAGCAAGCGGGAGATGGGAGAGACCCAGTACTTC. Its protein is CASKREMGETQYF.

As to this clonotype: Within a library made for alpha chains, this beta chain is off target, and its count is uninformative. This chain uses TRBV6-2 or TRBV6-3 with TRBJ2-2; D not resolved. CDR3 length equals 14 residues. CDR1 MNHEY and CDR2 SVGEGT come from the germline V gene. Trimming removed 0 bases from V and 7 bases from J, with 9 bases in between. The CDR3 DNA sequence: TGTGCCAGCAGTTACTCGATAACGAACGGGGAGCTGTTTTTT. As protein: CASSYSITNGELFF.

Regarding this clonotype: This beta chain appears as a stray read in a library generated for alpha chains; its size is not informative. The gene calls are TRBV10-3 and TRBJ2-5; D may be TRBD1 (6 bases). The ends were cut back, 1 base at V and 5 bases at J, with 8 bases in the middle. In germline, CDR1 is ENHRY, CDR2 SYGVKD. The CDR3 is 13 amino acids. The CDR3 sequence is CAISEYRDETQYF. CDR3 coding DNA: TGTGCCATCAGTGAGTACAGGGATGAGACCCAGTACTTC.

In its sample, this clonotype ranks as medium-sized. This beta chain slipped into a library made for alpha chains as a stray read, so its size is not meaningful. V gene TRBV28 combines with J gene TRBJ2-6; D gene ambiguous. The V gene lost 9 bases and the J gene lost 0 bases, with 9 bases spanning the gap. The CDR3 runs to 14 residues. The germline V gene encodes CDR1 MDHEN and CDR2 SYDVKM. Here the CDR3 reads CASRLSSGANVLTF. DNA for the CDR3: TGTGCCAGTCGCCTGTCCTCTGGGGCCAACGTCCTGACTTTC.

As for this clonotype: This beta chain is off target for a library built for alpha chains, so its abundance means little. The chain combines TRBV28 with TRBJ2-3; 16 bases are a match to TRBD2. The trim removed 6 bases at V and 5 bases at J, leaving 5 bases unmatched. The germline gives CDR1 MDHEN, CDR2 SYDVKM. CDR3 length equals 16 residues. DNA of the CDR3: TGTGCCAGCAGGGGACTAGCGGGAGGGCCGATAGATACGCAGTATTTT. The encoded protein is CASRGLAGGPIDTQYF.

By sample fraction, this clonotype is medium-sized. The size of this beta chain means little, since it is a stray read in a library made for alpha chains. The rearrangement uses TRBV20-1 and TRBJ1-1; TRBD1 might be the D (6 bases). CDR1 is DFQATT, CDR2 SNEGSKA, per germline (reference sequence). V lost 7 bases to trimming and J lost 7 bases, with 16 bases between them. The CDR3 runs 12 residues. For the CDR3, the DNA is TGCAGTGTTCGGGGGGGCTCTCTTGAAGCTTTCTTT. The encoded protein is CSVRGGSLEAFF.